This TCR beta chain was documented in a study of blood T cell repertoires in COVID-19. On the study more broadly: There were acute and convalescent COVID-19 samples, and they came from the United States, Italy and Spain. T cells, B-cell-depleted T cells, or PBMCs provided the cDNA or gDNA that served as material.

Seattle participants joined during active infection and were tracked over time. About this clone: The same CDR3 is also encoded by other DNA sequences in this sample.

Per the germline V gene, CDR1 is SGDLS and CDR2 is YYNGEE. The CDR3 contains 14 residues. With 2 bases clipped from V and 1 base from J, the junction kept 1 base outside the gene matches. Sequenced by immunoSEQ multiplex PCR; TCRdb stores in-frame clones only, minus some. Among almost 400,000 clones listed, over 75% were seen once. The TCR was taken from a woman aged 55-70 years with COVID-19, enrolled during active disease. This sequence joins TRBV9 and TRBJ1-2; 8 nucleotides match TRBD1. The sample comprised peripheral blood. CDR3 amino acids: CASSVGQGNYGYTF. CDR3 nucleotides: TGTGCCAGCAGCGTCGGACAGGGTAACTATGGCTACACCTTC.